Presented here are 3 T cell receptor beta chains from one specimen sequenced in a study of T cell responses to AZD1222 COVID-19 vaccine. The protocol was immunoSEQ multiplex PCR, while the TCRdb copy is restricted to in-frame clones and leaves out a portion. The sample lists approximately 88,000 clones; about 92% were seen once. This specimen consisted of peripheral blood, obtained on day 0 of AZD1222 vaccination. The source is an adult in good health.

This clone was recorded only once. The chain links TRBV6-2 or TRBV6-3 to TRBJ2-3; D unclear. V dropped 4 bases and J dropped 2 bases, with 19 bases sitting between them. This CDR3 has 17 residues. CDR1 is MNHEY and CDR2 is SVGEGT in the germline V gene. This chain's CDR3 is CASSSLPRGGLTDTQYF. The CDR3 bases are TGTGCCAGCAGTTCCCTACCGCGTGGCGGCCTCACAGATACGCAGTATTTT.

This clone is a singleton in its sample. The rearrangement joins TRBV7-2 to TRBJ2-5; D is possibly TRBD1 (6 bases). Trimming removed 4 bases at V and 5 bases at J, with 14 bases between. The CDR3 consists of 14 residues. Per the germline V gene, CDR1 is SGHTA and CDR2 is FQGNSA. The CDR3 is CASSSYRAEETQYF. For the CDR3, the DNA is TGTGCCAGCAGCTCCTACAGGGCGGAGGAGACCCAGTACTTC.

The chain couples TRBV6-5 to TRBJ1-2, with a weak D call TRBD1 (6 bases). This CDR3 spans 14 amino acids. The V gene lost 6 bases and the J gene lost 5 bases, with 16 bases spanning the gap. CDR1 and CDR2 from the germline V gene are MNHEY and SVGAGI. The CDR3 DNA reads TGTGCCAGCAGACCCTCAGGGGTTCGGTATGGCTACACCTTC. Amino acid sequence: CASRPSGVRYGYTF.